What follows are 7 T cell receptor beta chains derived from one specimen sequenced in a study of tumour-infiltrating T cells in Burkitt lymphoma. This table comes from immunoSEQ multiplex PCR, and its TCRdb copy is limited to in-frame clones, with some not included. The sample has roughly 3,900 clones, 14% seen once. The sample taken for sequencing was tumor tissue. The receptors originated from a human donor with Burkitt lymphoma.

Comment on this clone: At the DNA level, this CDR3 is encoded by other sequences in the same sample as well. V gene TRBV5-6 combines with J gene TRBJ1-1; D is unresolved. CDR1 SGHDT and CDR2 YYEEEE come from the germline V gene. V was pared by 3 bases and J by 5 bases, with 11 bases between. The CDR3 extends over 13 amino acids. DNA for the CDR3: TGTGCCAGCAGCTCGAGAGGGTATACTGAAGCTTTCTTT. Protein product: CASSSRGYTEAFF. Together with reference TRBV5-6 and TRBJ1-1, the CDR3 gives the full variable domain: DAGVTQSPTHLIKTRGQQVTLRCSPKSGHDTVSWYQQALGQGPQFIFQYYEEEERQRGNFPDRFSGHQFPNYSSELNVNALLLGDSALYLCASSSRGYTEAFFGQGTRLTVV.

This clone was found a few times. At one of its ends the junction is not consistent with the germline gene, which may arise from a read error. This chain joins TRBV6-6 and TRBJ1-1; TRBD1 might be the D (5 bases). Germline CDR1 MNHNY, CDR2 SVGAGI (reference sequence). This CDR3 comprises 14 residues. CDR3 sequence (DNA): TGTACCAGCAGCCCGGGGGGACCGGGGACTGAAGCTTTCTTT. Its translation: CTSSPGGPGTEAFF.

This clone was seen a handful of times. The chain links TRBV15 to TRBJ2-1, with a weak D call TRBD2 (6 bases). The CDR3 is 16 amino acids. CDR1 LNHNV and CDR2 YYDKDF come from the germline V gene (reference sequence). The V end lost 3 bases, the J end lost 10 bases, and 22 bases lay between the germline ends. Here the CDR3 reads CATSSERGDSQFEQFF. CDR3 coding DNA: TGTGCCACCAGCAGCGAAAGAGGGGACTCCCAATTCGAGCAGTTCTTC.

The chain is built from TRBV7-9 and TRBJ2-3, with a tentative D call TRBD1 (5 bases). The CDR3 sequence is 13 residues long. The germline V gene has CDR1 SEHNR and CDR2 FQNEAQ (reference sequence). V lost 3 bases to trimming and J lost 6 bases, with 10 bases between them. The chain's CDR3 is CASSFGAGDTQYF. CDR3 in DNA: TGTGCCAGCAGCTTTGGGGCTGGTGATACGCAGTATTTT.

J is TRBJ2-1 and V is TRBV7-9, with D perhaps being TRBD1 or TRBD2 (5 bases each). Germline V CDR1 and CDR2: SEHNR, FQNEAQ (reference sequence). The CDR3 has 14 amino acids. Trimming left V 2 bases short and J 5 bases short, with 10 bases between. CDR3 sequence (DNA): TGTGCCAGCAGCTTAAACCCGGGGCACAATGAGCAGTTCTTC. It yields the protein CASSLNPGHNEQFF.

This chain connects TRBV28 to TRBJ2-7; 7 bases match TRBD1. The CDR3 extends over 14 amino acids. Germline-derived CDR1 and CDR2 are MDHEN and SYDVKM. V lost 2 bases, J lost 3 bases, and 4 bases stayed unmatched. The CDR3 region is CASSLAGGSYEQYF. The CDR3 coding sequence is TGTGCCAGCAGTTTAGCAGGGGGAAGCTACGAGCAGTACTTC.

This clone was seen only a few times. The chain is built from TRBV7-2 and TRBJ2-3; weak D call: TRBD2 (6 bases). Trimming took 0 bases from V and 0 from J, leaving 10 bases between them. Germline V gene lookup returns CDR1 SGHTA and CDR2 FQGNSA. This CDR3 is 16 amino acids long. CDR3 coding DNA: TGTGCCAGCAGCTTAGCGGCGGGACCTAGCACAGATACGCAGTATTTT. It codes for CASSLAAGPSTDTQYF.